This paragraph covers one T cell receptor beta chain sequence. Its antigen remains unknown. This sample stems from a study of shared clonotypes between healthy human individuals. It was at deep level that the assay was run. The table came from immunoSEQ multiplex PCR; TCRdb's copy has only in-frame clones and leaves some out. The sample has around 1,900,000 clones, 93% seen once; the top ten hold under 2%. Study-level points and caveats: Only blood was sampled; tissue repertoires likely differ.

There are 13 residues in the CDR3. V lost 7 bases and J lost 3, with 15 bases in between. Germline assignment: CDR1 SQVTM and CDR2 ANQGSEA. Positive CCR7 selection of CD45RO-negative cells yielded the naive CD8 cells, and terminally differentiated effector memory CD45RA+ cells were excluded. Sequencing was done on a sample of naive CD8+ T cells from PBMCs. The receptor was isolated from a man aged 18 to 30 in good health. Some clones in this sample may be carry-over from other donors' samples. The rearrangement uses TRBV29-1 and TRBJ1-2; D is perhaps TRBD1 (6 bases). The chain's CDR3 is CSARQTGHYGYTF. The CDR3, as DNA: TGCAGCGCCCGACAAACAGGGCACTATGGCTACACCTTC. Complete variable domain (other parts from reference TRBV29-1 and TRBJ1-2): SAVISQKPSRDICQRGTSLTIQCQVDSQVTMMFWYRQQPGQSLTLIATANQGSEATYESGFVIDKFPISRPNLTFSTLTVSNMSPEDSSIYLCSARQTGHYGYTFGSGTRLTVV.